This T cell receptor beta chain was sequenced during a study of T cell repertoires in cytomegalovirus infection. The overall study: Matching HLA type and CMV infection were both indicated by public TCR beta signatures.

Each CDR3 protein is one row after TCRdb ran MiXCR on the reads. The sample lists about 330,000 distinct CDR3 sequences, roughly 34% seen once, with approximately 15% in the top ten. The V gene lost 5 bases and the J gene lost 0 bases, with 10 bases spanning the gap. Germline values: CDR1 SGHTA, CDR2 FQGNSA. The CDR3 runs to 15 residues. This clonotype came up a few times. The antigen remains undetermined. Points from the study as a whole: In two of eight donors, the top clonotype was HLA-C-restricted CMV-specific.

The chain employs TRBV7-2 and TRBJ1-4, with D unresolved. The sample was cultured PBMCs, taken from culture after CMV antigen stimulation. The receptor was isolated from a human donor in good health (CMV status not recorded). Some clones in this sample may be carry-over from other donors' samples. CDR3 protein: CASSPRRATNEKLFF. DNA of the CDR3: TGTGCCAGCAGCCCCCGACGGGCAACTAATGAAAAACTGTTTTTT.